These 12 T cell receptor beta chains originate from one sample sequenced in a study of T cell responses to AZD1222 COVID-19 vaccine. Assay used: immunoSEQ multiplex PCR; TCRdb lists only in-frame clones, some missing. The data contain more than 140,000 clones, about 87% of them seen just once; the ten biggest clones take up about 3.2%. The sample consisted of peripheral blood, taken on day 0 of MenACWY control vaccination. The receptor source for this set is an adult in good health.

The J gene is TRBJ2-5, the V gene TRBV9; 10 nucleotides match TRBD2. Germline V gives CDR1 SGDLS, CDR2 YYNGEE. Trimming at V came to 4 bases and at J to 4 bases, leaving 7 bases not matched to a gene. CDR3 length: 15 amino acids. The CDR3 DNA reads as TGTGCCAGCAGCACCGGGACTAGCGACAGAGAGACCCAGTACTTC. Its protein product is CASSTGTSDRETQYF.

This clone was observed a few times. This sequence joins TRBV11-3 and TRBJ1-1; D is perhaps TRBD1 (5 bases). The V gene's germline CDR1 is SGHNT and CDR2 YENEEA. The CDR3 has 13 amino acids. The V end lost 8 bases, the J end lost 1 base, and 11 bases lay between the germline ends. This CDR3 is CASPREGNTEAFF. CDR3 nucleotides: TGTGCCAGCCCCAGGGAAGGGAACACTGAAGCTTTCTTT. The full variable domain, completed using reference TRBV11-3 and TRBJ1-1, is EAGVVQSPRYKIIEKKQPVAFWCNPISGHNTLYWYLQNLGQGPELLIRYENEEAVDDSQLPKDRFSAERLKGVDSTLKIQPAELGDSAVYLCASPREGNTEAFFGQGTRLTVV.

V and J are TRBV12-5 and TRBJ1-2; TRBD1 matches at 8 bases. The CDR3 runs to 16 residues. Germline V gene lookup returns CDR1 LGHNT and CDR2 FRNRAP. The junction had 11 bases not matched to a gene; V was cut back by 0 bases and J by 8 bases. CDR3 loop: CASGLVPGGLLFGYTF. CDR3 sequence (DNA): TGTGCTAGTGGTTTGGTACCAGGGGGCCTCCTTTTCGGCTACACCTTC. Complete variable domain (other parts from reference TRBV12-5 and TRBJ1-2): DARVTQTPRHKVTEMGQEVTMRCQPILGHNTVFWYRQTMMQGLELLAYFRNRAPLDDSGMPKDRFSAEMPDATLATLKIQPSEPRDSAVYFCASGLVPGGLLFGYTFGSGTRLTVV.

V and J are TRBV3-1 (or the pseudogene TRBV3-2) and TRBJ2-7; 10 nucleotides line up with TRBD1. This CDR3 spans 14 amino acids. Trimming cost V 3 bases and J 3 bases; bases outside gene matches: 2. Germline assignment: CDR1 LGHDT and CDR2 YNNKEL (reference sequence). The CDR3 nucleotides read TGTGCCAGCAGCCAGGGGACAGGGGACTACGAGCAGTACTTC. This codes for CASSQGTGDYEQYF.

The genes are TRBV11-3 and TRBJ2-7; D gene uncertain. The CDR3 is 10 amino acids. Per the germline V gene, CDR1 is SGHNT and CDR2 is YENEEA. Trimming left V 8 bases short and J 1 base short, with 3 bases between. In DNA, the CDR3 is TGTGCCAGCGGGTCCTACGAGCAGTACTTC. Its translation is CASGSYEQYF.

The chain recombines TRBV3-1 (or the pseudogene TRBV3-2) with TRBJ2-1; 9 nucleotides line up with TRBD2. The CDR3 has 15 amino acids. The germline V gene has CDR1 LGHDT and CDR2 YNNKEL (reference sequence). V shed 6 bases, J shed 3 bases, and the junction held 6 bases outside the gene matches. CDR3 in amino acids: CASSLRGGDYNEQFF. The DNA of the CDR3 is TGTGCCAGCAGTCTGCGGGGGGGAGACTACAATGAGCAGTTCTTC.

The CDR3 region has the DNA TGTGCCAGCAGCCAAGGTTACTTGGACAGGGGAGACACTGAAGCTTTCTTT. Its protein product is CASSQGYLDRGDTEAFF. The chain links TRBV4-2 to TRBJ1-1; 9 nucleotides match TRBD1. The V and J ends lost 1 base and 3 bases, in that order; junction bases with no gene match: 9. CDR3 length equals 17 residues. Looked up from germline, CDR1 is LGHNA and CDR2 is YNFKEQ.

This clone was seen only once. The V call is TRBV6-5, the J call TRBJ2-7; D not resolved. Germline V gives CDR1 MNHEY, CDR2 SVGAGI. This CDR3 is built from 13 residues. V was clipped by 2 bases and J by 1 base, with 6 bases between them. The DNA for the CDR3 is TGTGCCAGCAGTTACAGGGTTTCCTACGAGCAGTACTTC. Protein: CASSYRVSYEQYF.

V and J are TRBV15 and TRBJ2-5; D call uncertain. Trimming removed 1 base at V and 4 bases at J, with 13 bases between. Germline V lookup: CDR1 LNHNV, CDR2 YYDKDF (reference sequence). This CDR3 comprises 15 residues. The CDR3 coding sequence is TGTGCCACCAGCAGAGGCGAGTATCTAAGAGAGACCCAGTACTTC. Translating it yields CATSRGEYLRETQYF. Variable domain in full (rest from reference TRBV15 and TRBJ2-5): DAMVIQNPRYQVTQFGKPVTLSCSQTLNHNVMYWYQQKSSQAPKLLFHYYDKDFNNEADTPDNFQSRRPNTSFCFLDIRSPGLGDTAMYLCATSRGEYLRETQYFGPGTRLLVL.

The V and J genes are TRBV5-4 and TRBJ2-7; D not resolved. Trimming took 2 bases from V and 0 from J, leaving 12 bases between them. The CDR3 totals 15 residues. Germline values: CDR1 SGHNT, CDR2 YYREEE (reference sequence). The CDR3 is CASSLGGQSSYEQYF. The CDR3 DNA is TGTGCCAGCAGCTTAGGTGGCCAGAGCTCCTACGAGCAGTACTTC.

This clone occurred a few times. The V and J genes are TRBV28 and TRBJ2-1; D uncertain. The CDR3 consists of 14 residues. Trimming removed 8 bases at V and 7 bases at J, with 18 bases between. The germline CDR1 and CDR2 sequences are MDHEN and SYDVKM. Here the CDR3 reads CASLGGPTRNEQFF. The CDR3 bases are TGTGCCAGCCTTGGCGGACCCACGAGGAATGAGCAGTTCTTC. Full variable domain (rest looked up from reference TRBV28 and TRBJ2-1): DVKVTQSSRYLVKRTGEKVFLECVQDMDHENMFWYRQDPGLGLRLIYFSYDVKMKEKGDIPEGYSVSREKKERFSLILESASTNQTSMYLCASLGGPTRNEQFFGPGTRLTVL.

This clone appeared a few times. The chain recombines TRBV5-4 with TRBJ1-4; 9 nucleotides align to TRBD1. This CDR3 spans 14 amino acids. Unmatched junction bases numbered 5, after V lost 4 bases and J lost 7 bases. Germline values: CDR1 SGHNT, CDR2 YYREEE (reference sequence). The chain's CDR3 is CASSQGTGSEKLFF. The CDR3 DNA reads TGTGCCAGCAGCCAGGGGACAGGGAGTGAAAAACTGTTTTTT.